The clone carrying this T cell receptor (beta chain) has a handful of counts. Its antigen is still unknown. The CDR3 is 14 amino acids. The germline CDR1 and CDR2 sequences are LGHDT and YNNKEL (reference sequence). V dropped 4 bases and J dropped 4 bases, with 12 bases sitting between them. This sample stems from a study of response to subunit inactivated influenza vaccine. Study-level points and caveats: Few additional T cells are recruited per seasonal influenza vaccination, authors suggested.

TCRdb redid the calling of the RT-PCR reads with MiXCR, one entry per CDR3 protein. Of around 580,000 distinct CDR3 sequences in the sample, about 15% were seen once. This sequence originates from a middle-aged man who received an inactivated influenza vaccine. The sequences come from PBMCs from blood, collected roughly 12 days after vaccination. The chain is built from TRBV3-1 and TRBJ2-3, with D perhaps matching TRBD2 (6 bases). CDR3 DNA sequence: TGTGCCAGCAGCCGGACCCTAGCGCCAGATACGCAGTATTTT. Translation: CASSRTLAPDTQYF.